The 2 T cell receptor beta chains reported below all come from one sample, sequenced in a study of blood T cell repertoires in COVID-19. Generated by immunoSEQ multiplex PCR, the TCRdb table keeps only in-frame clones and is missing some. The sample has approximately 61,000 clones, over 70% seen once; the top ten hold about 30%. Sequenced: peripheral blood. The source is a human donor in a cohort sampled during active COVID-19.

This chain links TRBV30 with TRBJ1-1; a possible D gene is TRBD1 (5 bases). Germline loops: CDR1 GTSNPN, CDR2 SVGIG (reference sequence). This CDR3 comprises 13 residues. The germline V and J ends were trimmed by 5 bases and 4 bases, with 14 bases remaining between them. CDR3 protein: CAWEPGWATEAFF. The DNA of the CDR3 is TGTGCCTGGGAACCAGGGTGGGCCACTGAAGCTTTCTTT.

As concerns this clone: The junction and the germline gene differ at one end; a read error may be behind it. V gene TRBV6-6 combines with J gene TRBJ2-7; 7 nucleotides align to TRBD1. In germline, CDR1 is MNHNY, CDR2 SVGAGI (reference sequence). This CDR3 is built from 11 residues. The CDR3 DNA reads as TGTGCCAGCAGCGTAGGGGACAGTCGGGACTTC. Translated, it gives CASSVGDSRDF.